A single TCR beta chain is shown here with its context. The sample is drawn from a study of blood T cell repertoires in COVID-19. Background on the study: Sources were T cells, B-cell-depleted T cells, or PBMCs; the material itself was cDNA or gDNA.

There are 15 residues in the CDR3. From germline, CDR1 is SGHTA and CDR2 FQGTGA. V trimming: 2 bases; J trimming: 4 bases; junction bases outside the gene matches: 5. Per the authors' pipeline: Counts of nucleated cells, estimated from reference gene primer amplification, were obtained. TCRdb's copy holds only in-frame clones and misses some; the assay was immunoSEQ multiplex PCR. V and J calls and clone size come straight from that table; D and trimming were deduced from the DNA. The table includes 95,000 to 150,000 clones, around 81% detected once. The V call is TRBV7-3, the J call TRBJ2-1, with 7 nucleotides matching TRBD2. Sequences were obtained from peripheral blood. This clonotype originated in a woman in her forties or fifties with acute or convalescent COVID-19. The CDR3 is CASSLELAEYNEQFF. The CDR3 DNA sequence: TGTGCCAGCAGCTTAGAGCTAGCGGAATACAATGAGCAGTTCTTC. Together with reference TRBV7-3 and TRBJ2-1, the CDR3 gives the full variable domain: GAGVSQTPSNKVTEKGKYVELRCDPISGHTALYWYRQSLGQGPEFLIYFQGTGAADDSGLPNDRFFAVRPEGSVSTLKIQRTERGDSAVYLCASSLELAEYNEQFFGPGTRLTVL.